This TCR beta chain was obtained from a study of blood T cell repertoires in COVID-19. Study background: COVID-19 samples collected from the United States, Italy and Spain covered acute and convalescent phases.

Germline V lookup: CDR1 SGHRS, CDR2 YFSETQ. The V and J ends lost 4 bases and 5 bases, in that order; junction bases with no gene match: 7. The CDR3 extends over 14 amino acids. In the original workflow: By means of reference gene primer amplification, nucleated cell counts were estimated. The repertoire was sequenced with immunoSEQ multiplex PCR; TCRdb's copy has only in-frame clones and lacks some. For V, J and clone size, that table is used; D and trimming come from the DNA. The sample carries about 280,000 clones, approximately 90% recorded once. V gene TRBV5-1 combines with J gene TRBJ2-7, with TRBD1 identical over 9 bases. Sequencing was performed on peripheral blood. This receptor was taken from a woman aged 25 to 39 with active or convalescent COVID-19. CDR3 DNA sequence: TGCGCCAGCAGCCCTACGAGACAGGGGGACGAGCAGTACTTC. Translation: CASSPTRQGDEQYF.